This T cell receptor (beta chain) was identified in a study of post-analysis software for immune sequencing data. Study-wide background: The cohort encompassed relapsing-remitting, secondary progressive and progressive-relapsing multiple sclerosis disease courses.

As for this clonotype: The antigen is unknown.

The TCR beta cDNA libraries carried unique molecular identifiers. One entry per CDR3 protein, called by TCRdb with MiXCR from the PCR reads. The sample has 550,000 to 700,000 distinct CDR3 sequences, 44% seen once. Study conclusions and caveats: Samples from one preparation batch, clustered by F measure, grouped strongly together. The five TRBV segments detected at higher frequency in patients than in controls included TRBV5-6, TRBV5-1 and TRBV20-1.

V was cut by 0 bases and J by 6 bases, with 9 bases left in between. Germline assignment: CDR1 DFQATT and CDR2 SNEGSKA (reference sequence). The CDR3 totals 13 residues. This TCR was sampled from a girl under 18 with multiple sclerosis. V and J are TRBV20-1 and TRBJ2-1; D gene unclear. Sequenced sample: blood. Written as DNA, the CDR3 is TGCAGTGCTAGAGAGTCCCCGGGCAATGAGCAGTTCTTC. Translating it yields CSARESPGNEQFF.